These 21 T cell receptor beta chains came from one sample sequenced in a study of CD4 T cells in relation to SARS-CoV-2 and coronaviruses. CD4+ T cells from unexposed donors were obtained before the COVID-19 pandemic (2011-2018). After roughly 9 days of culture, CD4+ T cells were isolated. Clones were read by immunoSEQ multiplex PCR, and TCRdb kept only the in-frame ones, dropping some. The table shows about 29,000 clones, with about 73% occurring only once. For these receptors, no antigen is known. The sequencing sample was made of CD4+ T cells from PBMCs, cultured in vitro. The receptors come from a human donor in good health.

The sample holds a few counts of this clone. Written as DNA, the CDR3 is TGTGCCAGCAGTCAGCTAGCGGGAGTTCCCAATGAGCAGTTCTTC. It yields the protein CASSQLAGVPNEQFF. V gene TRBV9 combines with J gene TRBJ2-1; TRBD2 matches at 10 bases. The CDR3 sequence is 15 residues long. The V gene's germline CDR1 is SGDLS and CDR2 YYNGEE. With 5 bases clipped from V and 6 bases from J, the junction kept 8 bases outside the gene matches.

The gene calls are TRBV3-1 (or the pseudogene TRBV3-2) and TRBJ1-1; 8 bases are a match to TRBD1. The CDR3 runs to 15 residues. After removal of 3 bases from V and 4 bases from J, the junction contained 7 bases not matched to a gene. The germline gives CDR1 LGHDT, CDR2 YNNKEL (reference sequence). The CDR3 DNA reads TGTGCCAGCAGCCACACGACAGGGGTTAGCACTGAAGCTTTCTTT. Protein: CASSHTTGVSTEAFF.

The J gene is TRBJ1-4, the V gene TRBV10-3; 10 bases align to TRBD1. Germline lookup yields CDR1 ENHRY and CDR2 SYGVKD. The CDR3 has 16 residues. V dropped 6 bases and J dropped 2; count of bases not matched to a gene: 6. The CDR3 nucleotides read TGTGCCATCAGCGCCCGACAGGGGGCCACTAATGAAAAACTGTTTTTT. Its protein is CAISARQGATNEKLFF.

The gene calls are TRBV2 and TRBJ1-2; 7 bases are shared with TRBD1. This CDR3 region has 13 residues. Per the germline V gene, CDR1 is SNHLY and CDR2 is FYNNEI. V lost 6 bases, J lost 8 bases, and 9 bases stayed unmatched. CDR3 amino acids: CASRMDRQGGYTF. CDR3 nucleotides: TGTGCCAGCAGAATGGACAGGCAGGGGGGCTACACCTTC.

This chain links TRBV21-1 with TRBJ1-5; whether TRBD1, the table's D call, matches the DNA was not checked. TRBV21-1 is tagged as a pseudogene. This CDR3 comprises 23 residues. CDR3 DNA sequence: TGTGCCAGCAGCAAGGTACCGCTATACTTAAAGGACAGGGGGAGAGGAGTCAATCAGCCCCAGCATTTT. Its translation is CASSKVPLYLKDRGRGVNQPQHF.

In its sample, this clone was seen once. The rearrangement links TRBV7-3 to TRBJ2-7; 13 positions match TRBD2. This CDR3 has 15 amino acids. The ends lost 4 bases at V and 3 bases at J; junction bases unmatched: 3. The germline V gene has CDR1 SGHTA and CDR2 FQGTGA. The CDR3 reads CASSSGLAGVYEQYF. For the CDR3, the DNA is TGTGCCAGCAGCTCAGGACTAGCGGGAGTCTACGAGCAGTACTTC.

The chain is built from TRBV12-3 or TRBV12-4 and TRBJ1-4; D remains ambiguous. The CDR3 has 13 residues. Trimming left V 4 bases short and J 2 bases short, with 5 bases between. CDR3 sequence reads: CASSSGTNEKLFF. The CDR3 coding sequence is TGTGCCAGCAGTTCTGGGACTAATGAAAAACTGTTTTTT.

The J gene is TRBJ2-2, the V gene TRBV19, with 8 nucleotides matching TRBD1. The CDR3 length is 19 residues. Germline V gene sequence: CDR1 LNHDA, CDR2 SQIVND (reference sequence). Unmatched junction bases numbered 19, after V lost 3 bases and J lost 7 bases. CDR3 DNA: TGTGCCAGTAGTATTACCCTAGCCGGACAGGGAGAGATGGGCGGGGAGCTGTTTTTT. Protein sequence: CASSITLAGQGEMGGELFF.

The rearrangement uses TRBV6-2 or TRBV6-3 and TRBJ2-3; TRBD1 is a possible D gene (6 bases). Per germline, CDR1 MNHEY and CDR2 SVGEGT. CDR3 length: 12 amino acids. Trimming left V 4 bases short and J 7 bases short, with 9 bases between. The DNA for the CDR3 is TGTGCCAGCAGTTTACAGGGAAATACGCAGTATTTT. As protein: CASSLQGNTQYF.

The J gene is TRBJ1-1, the V gene TRBV9; TRBD1 might be the D (5 bases). CDR3 length: 12 residues. Germline V gene data show CDR1 as SGDLS and CDR2 as YYNGEE. The V end lost 4 bases, the J end lost 7 bases, and 11 bases lay between the germline ends. DNA of the CDR3: TGTGCCAGCAGCTCCGGGACGGGTGAAGCTTTCTTT. Translated, it gives CASSSGTGEAFF.

This clone was counted a few times. At one end, the junction sequence differs from germline, possibly due to a read error. This rearrangement joins TRBV13 to TRBJ1-6; D possibly corresponds to TRBD1 (6 bases). This CDR3 contains 16 residues. Germline values: CDR1 PRHDT, CDR2 FYEKMQ (reference sequence). The DNA for the CDR3 is TGTGCCAGCAGATTAGATACAGGGAAGTATAATTCACCCCTCCACTTT. It specifies CASRLDTGKYNSPLHF.

V usage is TRBV19 and J usage is TRBJ2-2; possible D gene TRBD1, 6 bases. The CDR3 covers 14 residues. The V gene lost 7 bases and the J gene lost 2 bases, with 11 bases spanning the gap. Germline assignment: CDR1 LNHDA and CDR2 SQIVND (reference sequence). The CDR3: CASKGVSNTGELFF. CDR3 coding DNA: TGTGCCAGTAAGGGGGTCTCCAACACCGGGGAGCTGTTTTTT.

This chain connects TRBV4-3 to TRBJ1-4; no firm D call. There are 14 residues in the CDR3. Germline V gene lookup returns CDR1 LGHNA and CDR2 YSLEER. V shed 0 bases and J shed 2 bases, with 4 bases lying between them. The CDR3 DNA reads TGCGCCAGCAGCCAAGATTCCACTAATGAAAAACTGTTTTTT. Translation gives CASSQDSTNEKLFF.

The rearrangement links TRBV19 to TRBJ1-2; TRBD1 might be the D (6 bases). Per germline, CDR1 LNHDA and CDR2 SQIVND (reference sequence). CDR3 length: 14 residues. The V gene lost 4 bases and the J gene lost 3 bases, with 12 bases spanning the gap. The CDR3 here is CASSKGGRYYGYTF. DNA of the CDR3: TGTGCCAGTAGTAAAGGGGGGCGCTACTATGGCTACACCTTC.

CDR3 DNA sequence: TGTGCCAGCAGCACCGGACAGGGCAATCGGCTGTTTTTT. Residues: CASSTGQGNRLFF. The V gene is TRBV7-2, the J gene TRBJ1-4; TRBD1 matches 8 bases. The germline V gene has CDR1 SGHTA and CDR2 FQGNSA. J lost 14 bases, V lost 5 bases, and 10 bases had no gene match. The length of the CDR3 is 13 residues.

This clone was counted a few times. The chain couples TRBV19 to TRBJ2-1; TRBD2 matches 7 bases. Germline-derived CDR1 and CDR2 are LNHDA and SQIVND (reference sequence). CDR3 size: 11 residues. V gave up 6 bases and J gave up 11 bases; unmatched junction bases: 4. The CDR3 loop is CASRRAGQQFF. CDR3 DNA sequence: TGTGCCAGTAGGCGAGCGGGACAGCAGTTCTTC.

The chain employs TRBV19 and TRBJ1-1; a possible D gene is TRBD1 (5 bases). Germline-derived CDR1 and CDR2 are LNHDA and SQIVND (reference sequence). This CDR3 is built from 14 residues. Trimming pared 3 bases from V and 7 bases from J, leaving 15 bases between. The DNA for the CDR3 is TGTGCCAGTAGTATGGTTTGGGGGGGTAGTGAAGCTTTCTTT. Translating gives CASSMVWGGSEAFF.

In its sample, this clone is medium-sized. V is TRBV9 and J is TRBJ2-1; 11 bases are a match to TRBD2. J was trimmed by 10 bases and V by 3 bases; bases with no gene match: 3. The germline gives CDR1 SGDLS, CDR2 YYNGEE. The CDR3 totals 13 residues. Here the CDR3 reads CASSGLAGGEQFF. The CDR3 DNA follows: TGTGCCAGCAGCGGGCTAGCGGGAGGAGAGCAGTTCTTC. Variable domain in full (rest from reference TRBV9 and TRBJ2-1): DSGVTQTPKHLITATGQRVTLRCSPRSGDLSVYWYQQSLDQGLQFLIQYYNGEERAKGNILERFSAQQFPDLHSELNLSSLELGDSALYFCASSGLAGGEQFFGPGTRLTVL.

J is TRBJ2-5 and V is TRBV5-1; no clear D. V lost 2 bases and J 2 bases, leaving 4 bases between the germline ends. The CDR3 length is 12 residues. The germline CDR1 and CDR2 sequences are SGHRS and YFSETQ. The DNA for the CDR3 is TGCGCCAGCAGCTTTGCGCAAGAGACCCAGTACTTC. Translating gives CASSFAQETQYF.

This clone was seen a single time. In DNA, the CDR3 is TGTGCCACCAGCCGCGCTGGACTAGCGGAAGCAAATGAGCAGTTCTTC. It encodes CATSRAGLAEANEQFF. The chain has TRBV15 and TRBJ2-1; 10 bases map to TRBD2. Trimming cost V 5 bases and J 7 bases; bases outside gene matches: 11. Per germline, CDR1 LNHNV and CDR2 YYDKDF (reference sequence). This CDR3 spans 16 amino acids.

This sequence joins TRBV7-2 and TRBJ2-3; D possibly corresponds to TRBD2 (6 bases). Germline V CDR1 and CDR2: SGHTA, FQGNSA. The V and J ends lost 5 bases and 0 bases respectively, with 12 bases between them. The CDR3 totals 15 residues. CDR3 protein: CASSLSGPSTDTQYF. In DNA, the CDR3 is TGTGCCAGCAGCCTCAGCGGGCCAAGCACAGATACGCAGTATTTT.